This TCR beta chain appears in the sequencing data of a study of blood T cell repertoires in COVID-19. CDR1 and CDR2 (germline): KGHSH, LQKENI. The CDR3 extends over 19 amino acids. V shed 0 bases and J 3 bases; nucleotides not matched to a gene: 12. Libraries were prepared by immunoSEQ multiplex PCR; TCRdb keeps only in-frame clonotypes and omits some of them. Here the sample spans 150,000 or so clones, 80% to 90% being singletons. The sample holds one count of this clone. The receptor was derived from a woman aged 45-65 years with acute or convalescent COVID-19. This chain links TRBV18 with TRBJ2-5, with 11 bases aligning to TRBD2. Sequencing used peripheral blood. CDR3: CASSPPSGRVKTNEETQYF. The CDR3 nucleotides read TGTGCCAGCTCACCACCTAGCGGGAGGGTGAAGACGAACGAAGAGACCCAGTACTTC.